Each of the 9 T cell receptor beta chains below was sequenced from the same sample in a study of regulatory and conventional T cells in RAG deficiency. Assay: immunoSEQ multiplex PCR; the TCRdb copy retains only in-frame clones and omits some. In the table there are fewer than 35,000 clones, around 91% of which are singletons. The data also belong to a second study, concerning regulatory T cells. As reported in that work: The PCR used 52 TRBV and 13 TRBJ primers.

The specimen was CD8+ T cells sorted from blood. These receptors originate from a human donor in good health.

This clone was picked up one time. The chain employs TRBV2 and TRBJ1-5; D not resolved. Germline-derived CDR1 and CDR2 are SNHLY and FYNNEI. The V end lost 7 bases, the J end lost 2 bases, and 15 bases lay between the germline ends. The CDR3 contains 15 residues. The CDR3 coding sequence is TGTGCCAGCAAGGGAGATGGCGCTGGCAATCAGCCCCAGCATTTT. It yields the protein CASKGDGAGNQPQHF.

V usage is TRBV5-5 and J usage is TRBJ1-6; no definite D call. The V and J ends lost 0 bases and 11 bases respectively, with 9 bases between them. CDR1 SGHKS and CDR2 YYEKEE come from the germline V gene (reference sequence). This CDR3 has 13 residues. CDR3 residues: CASSLEVAPPLHF. In DNA form, the CDR3 reads TGTGCCAGCAGCTTGGAGGTGGCCCCACCCCTCCACTTT.

This clone is judged medium-sized (0.01 to 0.1%). The chain recombines TRBV6-4 with TRBJ2-3, with TRBD1 matching over 10 bases. The CDR3 consists of 15 residues. The germline V gene encodes CDR1 MRHNA and CDR2 SNTAGT. The ends lost 3 bases at V and 2 bases at J; junction bases unmatched: 2. The CDR3 nucleotides are TGTGCCAGCAGTGATGGGACAGGGGACACAGATACGCAGTATTTT. Protein sequence: CASSDGTGDTDTQYF.

The gene calls are TRBV19 and TRBJ1-3; a possible D gene is TRBD1 (6 bases). V gave up 9 bases and J gave up 4 bases, with 13 bases separating them. Germline CDR1 reads LNHDA; CDR2 reads SQIVND (reference sequence). This CDR3 has 13 amino acids. The CDR3 DNA is TGTGCCAGCGCAGGGGATTTGGGAAACACCATATATTTT. This codes for CASAGDLGNTIYF.

The chain carries TRBV2 and TRBJ1-2, with D perhaps TRBD1 (6 bases). CDR1 is SNHLY, CDR2 FYNNEI, per germline. Trimming left V 6 bases short and J 8 bases short, with 22 bases between. This CDR3 is 15 amino acids long. In nucleotides, the CDR3 is TGTGCCAGCAGCGGTACAGGGTTGGGCGGACGCGGCTACACCTTC. Residues: CASSGTGLGGRGYTF.

For the CDR3, the DNA is TGCGCCAGCAGCCTCTTGGGGGAAACTGAAGCTTTCTTT. Protein: CASSLLGETEAFF. The genes are TRBV4-1 and TRBJ1-1, with a tentative D call TRBD1 (5 bases). V was shortened by 4 bases and J by 5 bases, with 11 bases between the two germline ends. This CDR3 comprises 13 residues. CDR1 is MGHRA and CDR2 is YSYEKL in the germline V gene.

This clone was counted only a few times. The rearrangement joins TRBV11-3 to TRBJ2-2; D unclear. Germline V gene lookup returns CDR1 SGHNT and CDR2 YENEEA. Trimming took off 4 bases at V and 3 bases at J, with 15 bases between the two ends. The CDR3 spans 16 residues. The CDR3 nucleotides are TGTGCCAGCAGCTCCGATCTACAAGATTACACCGGGGAGCTGTTTTTT. Protein product: CASSSDLQDYTGELFF.

The genes are TRBV5-1 and TRBJ2-7; 7 positions agree with TRBD1. This CDR3 contains 13 residues. V dropped 3 bases and J dropped 5; count of bases not matched to a gene: 5. Per germline, CDR1 SGHRS and CDR2 YFSETQ. CDR3 protein: CASSYYRGNEQYF. The CDR3 region has the DNA TGCGCCAGCAGCTATTACAGGGGAAACGAGCAGTACTTC. Using reference TRBV5-1 and TRBJ2-7 for the parts outside the CDR3, the full variable domain is KAGVTQTPRYLIKTRGQQVTLSCSPISGHRSVSWYQQTPGQGLQFLFEYFSETQRNKGNFPGRFSGRQFSNSRSEMNVSTLELGDSALYLCASSYYRGNEQYFGPGTRLTVT.

The chain couples TRBV7-9 to TRBJ2-1; possibly TRBD1 for D (5 bases). The V and J ends lost 1 base and 5 bases respectively, with 6 bases between them. Germline V lookup: CDR1 SEHNR, CDR2 FQNEAQ (reference sequence). The CDR3 is 13 residues long. CDR3 residues: CASSLVGDNEQFF. CDR3 bases: TGTGCCAGCAGCTTAGTAGGGGACAATGAGCAGTTCTTC.